This TCR beta chain emerged from a study of blood T cells in healthy people across ages. Per germline, CDR1 SGHRS and CDR2 YFSETQ. Trimming removed 1 base at V and 1 base at J, with 5 bases between. This CDR3 region has 13 residues. Study-level findings and limits: Unsorted PBMCs prevented conclusive naive versus antigen-experienced comparison.

Then a second PCR, running roughly 6 to 12 cycles, was carried out with a sample-barcoded 5' primer and a J-beta primer mix. A single record per CDR3 protein comes from TCRdb applying MiXCR to the 5' RACE reads. The table records around 580,000 distinct CDR3 sequences, 40% to 55% of them present only once. Points on this clonotype: Its antigen is currently unknown.

This rearrangement joins TRBV5-1 to TRBJ2-5; D remains ambiguous. Sequencing used blood. The TCR comes from an elderly man in good health. The CDR3 sequence: CASSLMGQETQYF. CDR3 coding DNA: TGCGCCAGCAGCTTGATGGGCCAAGAGACCCAGTACTTC.